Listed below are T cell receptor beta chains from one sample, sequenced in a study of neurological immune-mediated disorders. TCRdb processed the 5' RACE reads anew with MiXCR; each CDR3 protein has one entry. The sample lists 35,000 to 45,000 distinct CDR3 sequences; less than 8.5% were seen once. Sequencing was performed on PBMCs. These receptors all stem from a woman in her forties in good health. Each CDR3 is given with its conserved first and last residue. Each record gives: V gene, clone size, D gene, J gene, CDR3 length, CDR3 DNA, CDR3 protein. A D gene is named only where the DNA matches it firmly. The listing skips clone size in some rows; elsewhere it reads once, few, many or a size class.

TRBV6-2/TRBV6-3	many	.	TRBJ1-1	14	TGTGCCAGCACCAGGGTGGCGGTGAACACTGAAGCTTTCTTT	CASTRVAVNTEAFF
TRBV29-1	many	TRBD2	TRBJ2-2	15	TGCAGCGTTATTATAGCGGGAGGACGAACCGGGGAGCTGTTTTTT	CSVIIAGGRTGELFF
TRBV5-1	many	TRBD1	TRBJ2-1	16	TGCGCCAGCAGCCGCACAGGGACAGGGGATTACAATGAGCAGTTCTTC	CASSRTGTGDYNEQFF
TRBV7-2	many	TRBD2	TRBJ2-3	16	TGTGCCAGCAGCGGGACTAGCGGGAGTGGGCGGGATACGCAGTATTTT	CASSGTSGSGRDTQYF
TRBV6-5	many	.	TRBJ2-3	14	TGTGCCAGCGGTCACAGGTCTGCCCCAGATACGCAGTATTTT	CASGHRSAPDTQYF
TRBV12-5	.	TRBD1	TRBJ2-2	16	TGTGCTAGAGGTTCCGGAGGGACAGGGGATACAGGGGAGCTGTTTTTT	CARGSGGTGDTGELFF
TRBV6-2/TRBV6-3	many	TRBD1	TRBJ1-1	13	TGTGCCAGCAGTTACGGACAGGGCACTGAAGCTTTCTTT	CASSYGQGTEAFF
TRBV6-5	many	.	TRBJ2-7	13	TGTGCCAGCAGTTCAGGAGGCGGGTGGGAGCAGTACTTC	CASSSGGGWEQYF
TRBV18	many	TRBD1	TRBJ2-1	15	TGTGCCAGCTCACTCGGGACAGGGGGCCGGGATGAGCAGTTCTTC	CASSLGTGGRDEQFF
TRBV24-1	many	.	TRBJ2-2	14	TGTGCCACCAGCACCGAGGGACTCAGCGGGGAGCTGTTTTTT	CATSTEGLSGELFF
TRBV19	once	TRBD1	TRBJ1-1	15	TGTGCCAGTAGGATTAGGCCGGACAGGGGGCTGGAAGCTTTCTTT	CASRIRPDRGLEAFF
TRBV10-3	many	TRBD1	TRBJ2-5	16	TGTGCCATCAGTGAGTCGGACAGGGGGCAACAAGAGACCCAGTACTTC	CAISESDRGQQETQYF
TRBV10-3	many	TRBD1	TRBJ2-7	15	TGTGCCATCAGTGAGGGACAGGGAACATCCTACGAGCAGTACTTC	CAISEGQGTSYEQYF
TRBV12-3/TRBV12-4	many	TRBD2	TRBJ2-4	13	TGTGCCAGCAGTTCACCGGGACTATGGCTTCAGTACTTC	CASSSPGLWLQYF
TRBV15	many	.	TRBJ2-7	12	TGTGCCACCAGCGGGGACGGCTACGAGCAGTACTTC	CATSGDGYEQYF
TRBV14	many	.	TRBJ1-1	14	TGTGCCAGCAGCCAAGAGCCACAGTACACTGAAGCTTTCTTT	CASSQEPQYTEAFF
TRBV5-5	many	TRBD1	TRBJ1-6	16	TGTGCCAGCAGCTTGGCTTCCGGGACAGGGGTCTCACCCCTCCACTTT	CASSLASGTGVSPLHF
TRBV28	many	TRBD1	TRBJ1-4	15	TGTGCCAGCAGTCCCGGGGACAGGGGATTTGAAAAACTGTTTTTT	CASSPGDRGFEKLFF
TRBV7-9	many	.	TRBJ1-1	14	TGTGCCAGCAGCTTAGCGGGGACGAACACTGAAGCTTTCTTT	CASSLAGTNTEAFF
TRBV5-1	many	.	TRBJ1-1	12	TGCGCCAGCGTGGGGAGCGGGACACGAGCTTTCTTT	CASVGSGTRAFF
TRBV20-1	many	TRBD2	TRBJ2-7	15	TGCAGTGCTCTCTCAGCTAGCGGGAGGGCCCACGAGCAGTACTTC	CSALSASGRAHEQYF
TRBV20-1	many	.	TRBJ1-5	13	TGCAGTGCTGGCCGGGGGACCGGCACACCCCAGCATTTT	CSAGRGTGTPQHF
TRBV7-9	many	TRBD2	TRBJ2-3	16	TGTGCCAGCAGCTACGGACTAGCGGGAGAACCAGATACGCAGTATTTT	CASSYGLAGEPDTQYF
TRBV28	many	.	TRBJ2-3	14	TGTGCCAGCAGTTTCGGCGCGGGACTCAATACGCAGTATTTT	CASSFGAGLNTQYF
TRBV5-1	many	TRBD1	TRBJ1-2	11	TGCGCCAGCGCAGGGACAGTAGGCTACACCTTC	CASAGTVGYTF
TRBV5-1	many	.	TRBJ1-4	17	TGCGCCAGCAGCTTGATGGCAGGGCTTAGAGGTGGTGAAAAACTGTTTTTT	CASSLMAGLRGGEKLFF
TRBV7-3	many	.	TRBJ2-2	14	TGTGCCAGCAGCTCCACTAGTGAGACCGGGGAGCTGTTTTTT	CASSSTSETGELFF
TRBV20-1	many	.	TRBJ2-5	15	TGCAGTGCTAGAGAAGACCAGGGTTTAATGGAGACCCAGTACTTC	CSAREDQGLMETQYF